This TCR beta chain was captured by sequencing in a study of PD-1 blockade in mismatch repair-deficient tumors. Per germline, CDR1 LGHNA and CDR2 YNFKEQ. Trimming removed 1 base at V and 8 bases at J, with 15 bases between. The CDR3 is made up of 15 amino acids. All patients were mismatch repair deficient, assessed by either PCR or immunohistochemistry. A few pembrolizumab responders had their TCRs sequenced. Regarding the study as a whole: After pembrolizumab, tumor-resident clones rose rapidly, then generally contracted before radiologic responses.

Data came from immunoSEQ multiplex PCR; TCRdb stores just in-frame clones and leaves some out. This sample has 120,000 or so clones, with around 87% found just once. This clone has only one observation. Its matching antigen is unknown. The origin of this receptor is an adult with mismatch repair-deficient cancer. The specimen was peripheral blood, collected 44 weeks after starting pembrolizumab. The chain has TRBV4-2 and TRBJ2-1, with D possibly TRBD1 on 7 matching bases. CDR3 sequence: CASSQVVQGEDEQFF. In nucleotides, the CDR3 is TGTGCCAGCAGCCAAGTCGTCCAGGGGGAGGATGAGCAGTTCTTC.